Sequencing of this T cell receptor beta chain was carried out in a study of cytomegalovirus exposure and HLA in healthy donors. In the PCR, 60 Vbeta and 13 Jbeta primers were used. Sequenced by immunoSEQ multiplex PCR; TCRdb stores in-frame clones only, minus some. The sample lists 150,000 or so clones; about three quarters were seen once. CDR1 is SGHAT, CDR2 FQNNGV, per germline. The CDR3 is 14 residues long. The TCR originated in a male donor in good health and CMV-seronegative. The gene calls are TRBV11-2 and TRBJ2-5; no definite D call. The J call may be in error: the DNA end matches TRBJ2-7 better. The material sequenced was PBMCs. The CDR3 DNA follows: TGTGCCAGCACCCCAGGCCACAGCTCCTACGAGCAGTACTTC. It yields the protein CASTPGHSSYEQYF.